This TCR beta chain is from a study of T cells in Graves' hyperthyroidism and ophthalmopathy. Study observations and caveats: Most thyroid clonotypes with frequency above 0.001 were detected in blood.

In the case of this clonotype: Its antigen is as yet unknown.

Looked up from germline, CDR1 is SGHDT and CDR2 is YYEEEE. V lost 1 base, J lost 2 bases, and 15 bases lay in between. The CDR3 loop spans 16 amino acids. It was RNA transcripts that yielded the amplified TCR beta CDR3 regions. First-round RT-PCR of the TCR CDR3 relied on the HTBI primer set. Each CDR3 protein is one row after TCRdb ran MiXCR on the multiplex PCR reads. The sample consists of about 290,000 distinct CDR3 sequences, 13% to 15% of them appearing once. The chain couples TRBV5-6 to TRBJ2-5, with D hard to call. The sequencing input was blood. The clonotype was recovered from a woman aged 45-60 years with Graves' hyperthyroidism that later progressed to Graves' ophthalmopathy. CDR3 in DNA: TGTGCCAGCAGCTTGAGTCCTTGGGTGGGACAAGAGACCCAGTACTTC. This codes for CASSLSPWVGQETQYF.